Following are 26 T cell receptor beta chains from one sample sequenced in a study of cytomegalovirus exposure and HLA in healthy donors. Amplification used 60 Vbeta primers and 13 Jbeta primers. The repertoire was sequenced with immunoSEQ multiplex PCR; TCRdb's copy has only in-frame clones and lacks some. The sample holds about 210,000 clones; roughly 79% are singletons and the top ten take 1.8%. The sample taken for sequencing was PBMCs. The receptors stem from a male donor in good health and CMV-seronegative.

The J gene is TRBJ1-5, the V gene TRBV10-3; TRBD1 is a possible D gene (6 bases). CDR3 length: 18 residues. V gave up 6 bases and J gave up 0 bases, with 21 bases separating them. Per the germline V gene, CDR1 is ENHRY and CDR2 is SYGVKD. CDR3 DNA sequence: TGTGCCATCAGAGACGGGACACCCGGTGGGTATAGCAATCAGCCCCAGCATTTT. Translating it yields CAIRDGTPGGYSNQPQHF.

The chain combines TRBV30 with TRBJ1-3; perhaps TRBD1 as D (6 bases). The CDR3 covers 17 residues. Germline CDR1 is GTSNPN and CDR2 is SVGIG (reference sequence). V lost 0 bases, J lost 4 bases, and 19 bases lay in between. The CDR3 region has the DNA TGTGCCTGGAGTGTACTGGTACAGGGTACGGGGGGAAACACCATATATTTT. It codes for CAWSVLVQGTGGNTIYF.

The J gene is TRBJ1-2, the V gene TRBV30; D gene ambiguous. V was cut by 5 bases and J by 13 bases, with 23 bases left in between. The CDR3 sequence is 13 residues long. Germline V CDR1 and CDR2: GTSNPN, SVGIG (reference sequence). The DNA for the CDR3 is TGTGCCTGGGTTTCACAGTACTCCGCGGGAAGCACCTTC. This encodes CAWVSQYSAGSTF.

This chain uses TRBV28 with TRBJ2-2, with 9 nucleotides matching TRBD1. The CDR3 has 15 residues. V shed 5 bases and J 7 bases; nucleotides not matched to a gene: 8. Germline loops: CDR1 MDHEN, CDR2 SYDVKM. For the CDR3, the DNA is TGTGCCAGCAGTCCTGGGACAGGGATTAGCGGGGAGCTGTTTTTT. It is translated as CASSPGTGISGELFF.

The chain has TRBV29-1 and TRBJ1-1; weak D call: TRBD1 (5 bases). This CDR3 is 12 amino acids long. V lost 7 bases to trimming and J lost 4 bases, with 13 bases between them. The germline gives CDR1 SQVTM, CDR2 ANQGSEA. CDR3 region: CSGRRRGTEAFF. The CDR3 DNA reads as TGCAGCGGTAGGAGGAGGGGCACTGAAGCTTTCTTT.

This rearrangement joins TRBV6-1 to TRBJ2-7, with 10 bases that match TRBD1. The length of the CDR3 is 15 residues. The J segment lost 4 bases and the V segment lost 3 bases, leaving 6 bases of the junction unmatched. Germline V lookup: CDR1 MNHNS, CDR2 SASEGT. CDR3 nucleotide sequence: TGTGCCAGCAGTGACCCGGGACAGGGGACTTACGAGCAGTACTTC. This gives the protein CASSDPGQGTYEQYF.

The J gene is TRBJ1-2, the V gene TRBV7-9, with 7 bases matching TRBD1. Per the germline V gene, CDR1 is SEHNR and CDR2 is FQNEAQ (reference sequence). V lost 1 base to trimming and J lost 4 bases; unmatched junction nucleotides: 9. The length of the CDR3 is 16 residues. This CDR3 reads CASSLVAETGFYGYTF. CDR3 DNA sequence: TGTGCCAGCAGCTTAGTAGCCGAGACAGGGTTCTATGGCTACACCTTC.

The rearrangement joins TRBV7-9 to TRBJ2-7; 8 positions match TRBD1. Germline V gene data show CDR1 as SEHNR and CDR2 as FQNEAQ (reference sequence). The CDR3 runs 14 residues. V lost 4 bases, J lost 6 bases, and 8 bases stayed unmatched. The CDR3 DNA reads as TGTGCCAGCAGCTACCGGGACAGGAGTCGCGAGCAGTACTTC. It specifies CASSYRDRSREQYF.

The chain joins TRBV5-5 to TRBJ1-6; TRBD1 might be the D (6 bases). Deletions cut 0 bases from V and 11 bases from J, with 9 bases between. The CDR3 consists of 13 residues. CDR1 is SGHKS and CDR2 is YYEKEE in the germline V gene (reference sequence). CDR3 region: CASSLAQGTPLHF. As DNA, the CDR3 is TGTGCCAGCAGCTTGGCACAGGGAACACCCCTCCACTTT.

This clone was counted a few times. The chain joins TRBV6-6 to TRBJ2-7, with TRBD1 matching 11 bases. J was trimmed by 6 bases and V by 6 bases; bases with no gene match: 13. The CDR3 extends over 16 amino acids. Germline CDR1 is MNHNY and CDR2 is SVGAGI (reference sequence). The CDR3 coding sequence is TGTGCCAGCAGCCATACCAAGACCGGGACAGGGGGCGAGCAGTACTTC. Residues: CASSHTKTGTGGEQYF.

The chain combines TRBV2 with TRBJ1-4, with 9 bases lining up with TRBD1. The CDR3 runs 15 residues. The germline gives CDR1 SNHLY, CDR2 FYNNEI. Trimming removed 6 bases from V and 5 bases from J; junction bases left unmatched: 7. DNA for the CDR3: TGTGCCAGCAGACCCCCCGGGACAGGGAATGAAAAACTGTTTTTT. Amino acids: CASRPPGTGNEKLFF.

The rearrangement joins TRBV5-1 to TRBJ2-3; weak D call: TRBD1 (5 bases). This CDR3 is built from 13 residues. Germline V lookup: CDR1 SGHRS, CDR2 YFSETQ. Trimming left V 2 bases short and J 4 bases short, with 8 bases between. The CDR3 sequence: CASSFSRADTQYF. DNA of the CDR3: TGCGCCAGCAGCTTTTCCAGGGCAGATACGCAGTATTTT. The whole variable domain, filled in from reference TRBV5-1 and TRBJ2-3, reads KAGVTQTPRYLIKTRGQQVTLSCSPISGHRSVSWYQQTPGQGLQFLFEYFSETQRNKGNFPGRFSGRQFSNSRSEMNVSTLELGDSALYLCASSFSRADTQYFGPGTRLTVL.

In its sample, this clone was seen once. V is TRBV7-2 and J is TRBJ1-3; 7 positions agree with TRBD1. Germline V gives CDR1 SGHTA, CDR2 FQGNSA. V gave up 4 bases and J gave up 4 bases; unmatched junction bases: 4. This CDR3 is built from 14 residues. CDR3 sequence reads: CASSYRGTGNTIYF. CDR3 in DNA: TGTGCCAGCAGCTACAGGGGAACGGGAAACACCATATATTTT.

This clone showed up just a few times. The chain joins TRBV5-1 to TRBJ1-6; D unresolved. CDR3 length equals 13 residues. The germline CDR1 and CDR2 sequences are SGHRS and YFSETQ. The V end lost 4 bases, the J end lost 9 bases, and 11 bases lay between the germline ends. The CDR3 coding sequence is TGCGCCAGCAGCGTCTCCAGTCGTTCACCCCTCCACTTT. Its protein product is CASSVSSRSPLHF.

This chain links TRBV29-1 with TRBJ2-1; D not resolved. Germline values: CDR1 SQVTM, CDR2 ANQGSEA. This CDR3 is 13 amino acids long. V dropped 3 bases and J dropped 3 bases, with 9 bases sitting between them. The CDR3, as DNA: TGCAGCGTTGATGGCGGCAACTACAATGAGCAGTTCTTC. Its translation: CSVDGGNYNEQFF.

This chain joins TRBV10-3 and TRBJ2-1, with TRBD1 matching 10 bases. Germline V gene data show CDR1 as ENHRY and CDR2 as SYGVKD. V shed 6 bases and J 5 bases; nucleotides not matched to a gene: 16. There are 18 residues in the CDR3. Here the CDR3 DNA reads TGTGCCATCAGATCCGGACAGGGGGGTCGTGATTGGGACAATGAGCAGTTCTTC. Amino acids: CAIRSGQGGRDWDNEQFF.

This clone was counted a few times. V is TRBV7-8 and J is TRBJ1-2, with D possibly being TRBD1 (6 bases). This CDR3 region has 16 residues. With 8 bases removed from V and 7 bases from J, the gap between germline ends came to 26 bases. CDR1 and CDR2 from the germline V gene are SGHVS and FQNEAQ. The CDR3, as DNA: TGTGCCAGCTCTCAATACAGGGCGGGGGCGCAGAGTGGCTACACCTTC. Amino acid sequence: CASSQYRAGAQSGYTF. The whole variable domain, filled in from reference TRBV7-8 and TRBJ1-2, reads GAGVSQSPRYKVAKRGQDVALRCDPISGHVSLFWYQQALGQGPEFLTYFQNEAQLDKSGLPSDRFFAERPEGSVSTLKIQRTQQEDSAVYLCASSQYRAGAQSGYTFGSGTRLTVV.

This chain uses TRBV14 with TRBJ2-2; 7 bases align to TRBD1. The germline CDR1 and CDR2 sequences are SGHDN and FVKESK. Trimming took 3 bases from V and 3 from J; bases not matched to a gene: 7. CDR3 length: 16 residues. DNA of the CDR3: TGTGCCAGCAGCCAGGCAGGGGGACACTACACCGGGGAGCTGTTTTTT. Translated, it gives CASSQAGGHYTGELFF.

This rearrangement joins TRBV5-8 to TRBJ2-5; 10 bases align to TRBD1. V trimming: 4 bases; J trimming: 4 bases; junction bases outside the gene matches: 7. Germline loops: CDR1 SGHTS, CDR2 YDEGEE. The CDR3 has 15 residues. The DNA for the CDR3 is TGTGCCAGCAGCCCCGGGACAGGGGTGCGAGAGACCCAGTACTTC. Protein: CASSPGTGVRETQYF.

The chain recombines TRBV7-9 with TRBJ1-5, with TRBD1 as a possible D gene (6 bases). V was trimmed by 6 bases and J by 6 bases, leaving 15 bases between them. Germline CDR1 and CDR2: SEHNR and FQNEAQ (reference sequence). The CDR3 is made up of 14 amino acids. The CDR3 sequence: CASSPQGWGQPQHF. The CDR3 DNA is TGTGCCAGCAGTCCACAGGGATGGGGTCAGCCCCAGCATTTT.

The gene calls are TRBV18 and TRBJ2-7, with 10 bases matching TRBD2. Losses at the gene ends were 0 bases for V and 0 bases for J; bases not matched to a gene: 5. CDR3 length equals 17 residues. Germline loops: CDR1 KGHSH, CDR2 LQKENI. The CDR3, as DNA: TGTGCCAGCTCACCACCGTCGGGACTAGCGAACTCCTACGAGCAGTACTTC. Translation: CASSPPSGLANSYEQYF.

The chain employs TRBV5-6 and TRBJ2-7, with 7 bases identical to TRBD1. The germline gives CDR1 SGHDT, CDR2 YYEEEE. V was pared by 4 bases and J by 6 bases, with 7 bases of the junction left unmatched. This CDR3 is 13 amino acids long. CDR3 sequence reads: CASSPGQLSEQYF. The CDR3 bases are TGTGCCAGCAGCCCGGGACAGCTAAGCGAGCAGTACTTC. Variable domain in full (rest from reference TRBV5-6 and TRBJ2-7): DAGVTQSPTHLIKTRGQQVTLRCSPKSGHDTVSWYQQALGQGPQFIFQYYEEEERQRGNFPDRFSGHQFPNYSSELNVNALLLGDSALYLCASSPGQLSEQYFGPGTRLTVT.

The chain couples TRBV10-3 to TRBJ1-1, with D possibly TRBD1 on 6 matching bases. The length of the CDR3 is 13 residues. Germline values: CDR1 ENHRY, CDR2 SYGVKD. V lost 3 bases and J 6 bases, leaving 11 bases between the germline ends. The CDR3 DNA follows: TGTGCCATCAGTGATGGGGGGGCCGCTGAAGCTTTCTTT. This sequence encodes CAISDGGAAEAFF.

The chain couples TRBV27 to TRBJ1-1; 8 bases fit TRBD1. V gave up 5 bases and J gave up 5 bases; unmatched junction bases: 10. The CDR3 runs 15 residues. Germline CDR1 and CDR2: MNHEY and SMNVEV (reference sequence). CDR3 nucleotide sequence: TGTGCCAGCAGTATAGGACAGGGACGAGATACTGAAGCTTTCTTT. Residues: CASSIGQGRDTEAFF.

There are a few counts of this clone. The chain combines TRBV9 with TRBJ2-2; D is perhaps TRBD1 (5 bases). The germline CDR1 and CDR2 sequences are SGDLS and YYNGEE. CDR3 length: 15 amino acids. Trimming removed 0 bases at V and 2 bases at J, with 8 bases between. The CDR3 here is CASSVGGANTGELFF. The CDR3, as DNA: TGTGCCAGCAGCGTAGGGGGCGCAAACACCGGGGAGCTGTTTTTT.

V gene TRBV30 combines with J gene TRBJ1-4; 7 bases are a match to TRBD1. Germline CDR1 GTSNPN, CDR2 SVGIG (reference sequence). With V trimmed by 3 bases and J by 2 bases, 6 bases remained unmatched. The length of the CDR3 is 15 residues. The CDR3 sequence: CAWRPGGGTNEKLFF. Written as DNA, the CDR3 is TGTGCCTGGAGGCCAGGAGGGGGCACTAATGAAAAACTGTTTTTT. Together with reference TRBV30 and TRBJ1-4, the CDR3 gives the full variable domain: SQTIHQWPATLVQPVGSPLSLECTVEGTSNPNLYWYRQAAGRGLQLLFYSVGIGQISSEVPQNLSASRPQDRQFILSSKKLLLSDSGFYLCAWRPGGGTNEKLFFGSGTQLSVL.